Each of the 21 T cell receptor beta chains below was sequenced from the same sample in a study of T cell responses to AZD1222 COVID-19 vaccine. Clones were read by immunoSEQ multiplex PCR, and TCRdb kept only the in-frame ones, dropping some. The repertoire holds some 87,000 clones, more than 75% seen once, with approximately 5.2% in the top ten. The sequencing used peripheral blood, collected on day 0 of MenACWY control vaccination. The receptors shown here come from an adult in good health.

V usage is TRBV4-3 and J usage is TRBJ1-4, with TRBD1 as a possible D gene (6 bases). The CDR3 is 15 amino acids. Trimming stripped 1 base from V and 8 bases from J, with 14 bases between. Germline values: CDR1 LGHNA, CDR2 YSLEER. In DNA, the CDR3 is TGCGCCAGCAGCCAAGTCGGGGGGCTGGGAGAAAAACTGTTTTTT. Translated, it gives CASSQVGGLGEKLFF.

This sequence joins TRBV11-2 and TRBJ2-2, with D hard to call. CDR1 SGHAT and CDR2 FQNNGV come from the germline V gene. This CDR3 region has 14 residues. Trimming shortened V by 6 bases and J by 2 bases, and 10 bases separated the two germline ends. CDR3 nucleotide sequence: TGTGCCAGCAGGAAAATAGGAAACACCGGGGAGCTGTTTTTT. This translates into CASRKIGNTGELFF.

V is TRBV11-2 and J is TRBJ1-5; 8 nucleotides align to TRBD1. Germline CDR1 and CDR2: SGHAT and FQNNGV. The CDR3 extends over 14 amino acids. Trimming took 3 bases from V and 9 from J; bases not matched to a gene: 7. The CDR3 here is CASSLAGGPGPQHF. CDR3 DNA: TGTGCCAGCAGCTTGGCAGGGGGCCCAGGGCCCCAGCATTTT.

The chain is built from TRBV30 and TRBJ1-2; no clear D. Trimming stripped 2 bases from V and 8 bases from J, with 9 bases between. Germline values: CDR1 GTSNPN, CDR2 SVGIG (reference sequence). There are 11 residues in the CDR3. The CDR3 is CAWSSLPGYTF. The CDR3 DNA is TGTGCCTGGAGTTCCCTGCCCGGCTACACCTTC.

The J gene is TRBJ2-7, the V gene TRBV27, with 7 positions matching TRBD1. Per the germline V gene, CDR1 is MNHEY and CDR2 is SMNVEV (reference sequence). There are 16 residues in the CDR3. Germline trimming cut 3 bases from V and 4 bases from J; bases unmatched to any gene: 12. CDR3 bases: TGTGCCAGCAGTTTGATTGGGCAGGGGGAAGAATACGAGCAGTACTTC. This translates into CASSLIGQGEEYEQYF.

J is TRBJ2-1 and V is TRBV27; 11 nucleotides agree with TRBD2. The CDR3 has 15 amino acids. V shed 5 bases and J 3 bases; nucleotides not matched to a gene: 3. The germline V gene encodes CDR1 MNHEY and CDR2 SMNVEV (reference sequence). The CDR3 DNA follows: TGTGCCAGCAGTGTGGGACTAGCGGACTACAATGAGCAGTTCTTC. It specifies CASSVGLADYNEQFF.

The rearrangement joins TRBV5-6 to TRBJ1-1; TRBD1 matches 8 bases. Germline V gene lookup returns CDR1 SGHDT and CDR2 YYEEEE. The V and J ends lost 3 bases and 7 bases, in that order; junction bases with no gene match: 11. The CDR3 runs 15 residues. CDR3 nucleotides: TGTGCCAGCAGCTCCCCGGGACAGGCTACCGGTGAAGCTTTCTTT. This codes for CASSSPGQATGEAFF.

This chain uses TRBV5-1 with TRBJ2-3; 8 bases match TRBD1. Germline V CDR1 and CDR2: SGHRS, YFSETQ. This CDR3 comprises 16 residues. V trimming: 4 bases; J trimming: 2 bases; junction bases outside the gene matches: 9. The CDR3 DNA is TGCGCCAGCAGCGTCCCGGGACAGGTCAACACAGATACGCAGTATTTT. This encodes CASSVPGQVNTDTQYF.

CDR3 in DNA: TGTGCCAGCATCGGGATCAACACTGAAGCTTTCTTT. This translates into CASIGINTEAFF. J is TRBJ1-1 and V is TRBV28; D gene ambiguous. Germline V gene lookup returns CDR1 MDHEN and CDR2 SYDVKM. The CDR3 is 12 residues long. V was trimmed by 7 bases and J by 2 bases, leaving 8 bases between them. Full variable domain (outside the CDR3, taken from reference TRBV28 and TRBJ1-1): DVKVTQSSRYLVKRTGEKVFLECVQDMDHENMFWYRQDPGLGLRLIYFSYDVKMKEKGDIPEGYSVSREKKERFSLILESASTNQTSMYLCASIGINTEAFFGQGTRLTVV.

This clone was seen a single time. The genes are TRBV9 and TRBJ1-6; D is unresolved. The length of the CDR3 is 16 residues. Per the germline V gene, CDR1 is SGDLS and CDR2 is YYNGEE. Trimming removed 4 bases from V and 5 bases from J, with 16 bases in between. CDR3 sequence: CASSPQPVGNNSPLHF. The CDR3, as DNA: TGTGCCAGCAGCCCCCAGCCGGTCGGTAATAATTCACCCCTCCACTTT. Full variable domain (rest looked up from reference TRBV9 and TRBJ1-6): DSGVTQTPKHLITATGQRVTLRCSPRSGDLSVYWYQQSLDQGLQFLIQYYNGEERAKGNILERFSAQQFPDLHSELNLSSLELGDSALYFCASSPQPVGNNSPLHFGNGTRLTVT.

The chain combines TRBV9 with TRBJ2-3, with 8 nucleotides matching TRBD2. Looked up from germline, CDR1 is SGDLS and CDR2 is YYNGEE. The CDR3 loop spans 12 amino acids. Germline trimming cut 7 bases from V and 7 bases from J; bases unmatched to any gene: 5. The CDR3 DNA reads TGTGCCAGCGGACGGGAGGGGAATACGCAGTATTTT. Its translation is CASGREGNTQYF.

The chain carries TRBV14 and TRBJ2-2; D may match TRBD1 or TRBD2 (5 bases each). V gave up 1 base and J gave up 8 bases, with 17 bases separating them. CDR3 length: 16 amino acids. Germline-derived CDR1 and CDR2 are SGHDN and FVKESK. CDR3 residues: CASSQGDRIKSGELFF. CDR3 in DNA: TGTGCCAGCAGCCAAGGGGACCGGATTAAGTCTGGGGAGCTGTTTTTT.

V and J are TRBV3-1 (or the pseudogene TRBV3-2) and TRBJ2-1; maybe TRBD2 (6 bases). Trimming pared 1 base from V and 2 bases from J, leaving 6 bases between. Germline V gene data show CDR1 as LGHDT and CDR2 as YNNKEL (reference sequence). CDR3 length equals 14 residues. CDR3 residues: CASSQAGAYNEQFF. CDR3 nucleotides: TGTGCCAGCAGCCAAGCGGGAGCCTACAATGAGCAGTTCTTC.

The V and J genes are TRBV2 and TRBJ2-5; D may be TRBD1 or TRBD2 (6 bases each). This CDR3 is built from 13 residues. Trimming removed 7 bases at V and 2 bases at J, with 11 bases between. CDR1 SNHLY and CDR2 FYNNEI come from the germline V gene. The CDR3 region has the DNA TGTGCCAGCAATGGGGGGCGGCAAGAGACCCAGTACTTC. Translation gives CASNGGRQETQYF.

V and J are TRBV6-4 and TRBJ2-2; TRBD1 aligns across 9 bases. V dropped 5 bases and J dropped 2; count of bases not matched to a gene: 15. Per germline, CDR1 MRHNA and CDR2 SNTAGT. The CDR3 has 19 amino acids. The CDR3 sequence is CASSPAGTGIVGNTGELFF. The DNA for the CDR3 is TGTGCCAGCAGTCCCGCCGGGACAGGGATCGTAGGAAACACCGGGGAGCTGTTTTTT.

This chain uses TRBV19 with TRBJ2-1, with TRBD2 matching 8 bases. The junction had 13 bases not matched to a gene; V was cut back by 5 bases and J by 4 bases. The germline V gene has CDR1 LNHDA and CDR2 SQIVND (reference sequence). The CDR3 length is 17 residues. CDR3 sequence reads: CASSPLSGSLVYNEQFF. In DNA form, the CDR3 reads TGTGCCAGTAGTCCCCTCAGCGGGAGTTTAGTTTACAATGAGCAGTTCTTC.

The chain recombines TRBV11-2 with TRBJ1-1; no clear D gene. Between the trimmed V and J ends, which lost 5 bases and 6 bases, there was a span of 7 bases. The germline V gene has CDR1 SGHAT and CDR2 FQNNGV. This CDR3 spans 11 amino acids. The CDR3, as DNA: TGTGCCAGCAGCCCCGGGGCTGAAGCTTTCTTT. Residues: CASSPGAEAFF.

The chain couples TRBV4-2 to TRBJ1-2; TRBD1 agrees at 7 bases. The V gene end was trimmed by 0 bases and the J gene end by 4 bases; junction bases not matched to a gene: 14. Germline CDR1 and CDR2: LGHNA and YNFKEQ. The CDR3 has 18 amino acids. The CDR3 DNA is TGTGCCAGCAGCCAAGACCCAGGGACAGCTTCTATCGGCTATGGCTACACCTTC. This gives the protein CASSQDPGTASIGYGYTF.

Concerning this clone: Other DNA sequences from this sample encode an identical CDR3 as well. The V and J genes are TRBV11-2 and TRBJ1-5, with D unresolved. The CDR3 totals 13 residues. Germline CDR1 reads SGHAT; CDR2 reads FQNNGV. V lost 3 bases, J lost 3 bases, and 6 bases lay in between. CDR3 nucleotides: TGTGCCAGCAGCTTGGCAGACAATCAGCCCCAGCATTTT. Translated, it gives CASSLADNQPQHF.

V gene TRBV29-1 combines with J gene TRBJ1-4, with a weak D call TRBD1 (5 bases). The CDR3 is 13 amino acids. V was shortened by 6 bases and J by 2 bases, with 10 bases between the two germline ends. Germline CDR1 reads SQVTM; CDR2 reads ANQGSEA. Here the CDR3 DNA reads TGCAGCGTGGGGGACTTCACTAATGAAAAACTGTTTTTT. Its translation: CSVGDFTNEKLFF.

The chain links TRBV10-2 to TRBJ2-1; no reliable D call. Germline V gene sequence: CDR1 WSHSY, CDR2 SAAADI. Trimming took 1 base from V and 12 from J, leaving 22 bases between them. CDR3 length: 16 amino acids. For the CDR3, the DNA is TGCGCCAGCAGTGAGTTTCGAAACGCGAGAAGCTCTGCGCAGTTCTTC. This gives the protein CASSEFRNARSSAQFF.